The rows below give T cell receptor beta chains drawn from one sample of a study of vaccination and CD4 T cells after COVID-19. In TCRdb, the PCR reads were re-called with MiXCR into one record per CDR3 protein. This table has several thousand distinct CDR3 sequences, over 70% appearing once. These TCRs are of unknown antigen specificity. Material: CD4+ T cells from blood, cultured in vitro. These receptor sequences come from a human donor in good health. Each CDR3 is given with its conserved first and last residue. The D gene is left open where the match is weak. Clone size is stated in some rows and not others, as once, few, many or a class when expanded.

CASSFGQGGSPLHF TGTGCCAGCAGCTTCGGCCAGGGCGGTTCACCCCTCCACTTT TRBJ1-6 NA TRBV7-6 NA
CASRRQLTGRANYGYTF TGTGCCAGTAGGAGACAACTAACAGGTCGGGCAAACTATGGCTACACCTTC TRBJ1-2 NA TRBV19 NA
CASSLGGEQYF TGTGCCAGCAGTTTAGGAGGGGAGCAGTACTTC TRBJ2-7 NA TRBV12-3/TRBV12-4 NA
CASSLARGAGGYTF TGTGCCAGCAGCTTAGCGCGGGGGGCCGGTGGCTACACCTTC TRBJ1-2 NA TRBV7-8 NA
CATSSERNQPQHF TGTGCCACCAGCAGCGAGCGAAATCAGCCCCAGCATTTT TRBJ1-5 NA TRBV15 NA
CASSLRVSVGTDTQYF TGTGCCAGCAGCTTACGGGTCAGCGTCGGCACAGATACGCAGTATTTT TRBJ2-3 NA TRBV7-6 NA
CASSALRGTTTNYGYTF TGTGCCAGCAGCGCCCTCAGGGGGACCACTACTAACTATGGCTACACCTTC TRBJ1-2 NA TRBV9 TRBD1
CASTNSRGGNQPQHF TGTGCCAGCACCAACAGTAGGGGAGGTAATCAGCCCCAGCATTTT TRBJ1-5 NA TRBV6-1 NA
CASSLDSSNQPQHF TGTGCCAGCAGTTTAGACAGTAGCAATCAGCCCCAGCATTTT TRBJ1-5 NA TRBV2 NA
CSARTGGSPKETQYF TGCAGTGCTAGGACAGGGGGCAGTCCCAAAGAGACCCAGTACTTC TRBJ2-5 NA TRBV20-1 TRBD1
CASRTGTGVGYTF TGTGCCAGCAGAACCGGGACAGGGGTCGGCTACACCTTC TRBJ1-2 NA TRBV27 TRBD1
CASRTEPWFNYGYTF TGTGCCAGCCGGACGGAACCCTGGTTTAACTATGGCTACACCTTC TRBJ1-2 NA TRBV5-4 NA
CSAKTGRDIQYF TGCAGTGCAAAGACCGGGAGGGACATTCAGTACTTC TRBJ2-4 few TRBV20-1 TRBD2
CASRLGSGTGNSPLHF TGTGCCAGCAGGCTGGGGTCCGGGACAGGGAATTCACCCCTCCACTTT TRBJ1-6 few TRBV7-9 TRBD1
CASNMCKSFF TGTGCCAGTAATATGTGTAAATCTTTCTTT TRBJ1-1 NA TRBV19 NA
CASSERRDPMNTEAFF TGCGCCAGCAGTGAGAGGAGGGACCCCATGAACACTGAAGCTTTCTTT TRBJ1-1 NA TRBV10-2 NA
CASSLNRGRATGELFF TGTGCCAGCAGCTTGAACAGGGGGCGAGCCACCGGGGAGCTGTTTTTT TRBJ2-2 NA TRBV11-3 TRBD1
CASSFGDRGQETQYF TGTGCCAGCAGCTTCGGGGACAGGGGGCAAGAGACCCAGTACTTC TRBJ2-5 NA TRBV7-9 TRBD1
CASSLGGQGGAFF TGTGCCAGCAGTTTGGGAGGACAGGGTGGAGCTTTCTTT TRBJ1-1 NA TRBV28 TRBD1
CASSYASNYGYTF TGTGCCAGCAGTTACGCCTCTAACTATGGCTACACCTTC TRBJ1-2 few TRBV6-2/TRBV6-3 NA
CATSDLSGNSNQPQHF TGTGCCACCAGTGATTTGTCGGGGAATAGCAATCAGCCCCAGCATTTT TRBJ1-5 few TRBV24-1 NA
CISVSEANLSGPQHF NA TRBJ1-5 NA TRBV7-5 NA
CASSITGTGIYEQYF TGTGCCAGCAGCATCACCGGGACAGGGATCTACGAGCAGTACTTC TRBJ2-7 NA TRBV6-1 TRBD1
CASSYGVNYGYTF TGTGCCAGCAGCTATGGGGTTAACTATGGCTACACCTTC TRBJ1-2 NA TRBV4-2 NA
CASSVRAEQPSYEQYF TGCGCCAGCAGCGTAAGGGCGGAACAGCCCTCCTACGAGCAGTACTTC TRBJ2-7 NA TRBV4-3 NA
CASSLALSGNQPQHF TGTGCCAGCAGCTTGGCGCTCAGTGGCAATCAGCCCCAGCATTTT TRBJ1-5 NA TRBV7-2 NA
CASSSSTTLRDIQHSPLHF TGTGCCAGCAGTTCTTCCACTACCCTGAGGGACATCCAACATTCACCCCTCCACTTT TRBJ1-6 NA TRBV6-2/TRBV6-3 NA
CASSSRPQTGHGYTF TGTGCCAGCAGCTCCCGGCCCCAGACAGGACATGGCTACACCTTC TRBJ1-2 NA TRBV7-2 NA
CASSLEGTLDGYTF TGCGCCAGCAGCTTGGAAGGGACCCTCGATGGCTACACCTTC TRBJ1-2 NA TRBV5-1 NA
CASSEYVGFDQPQHF TGTGCCAGCAGTGAATATGTTGGGTTCGATCAGCCCCAGCATTTT TRBJ1-5 NA TRBV6-1 NA
CARNTGPYSNQPQHF TGCGCCAGAAATACCGGGCCTTATAGCAATCAGCCCCAGCATTTT TRBJ1-5 NA TRBV23-1 NA
CATSRGQLYEQYF TGTGCCACCAGCAGAGGGCAGCTCTACGAGCAGTACTTC TRBJ2-7 NA TRBV15 NA